This entry is about one T cell receptor beta chain. Its target is not known. Splitting of each subset's genomic DNA was done evenly across several immunoSEQ plates. Generated by immunoSEQ multiplex PCR, the TCRdb table keeps only in-frame clones and is missing some. Found here are about 1.5 million clones, about 98% of them singletons; the top ten hold approximately 0.45%. The germline V gene encodes CDR1 LGHNA and CDR2 YNFKEQ. With V trimmed by 0 bases and J by 4 bases, 4 bases remained unmatched. This CDR3 spans 15 amino acids. This sample stems from a study of shared clonotypes between healthy human individuals. Study-level points and caveats: Shared clonotypes across all four donors exceeded non-shared ones in generation probability.

This chain joins TRBV4-2 and TRBJ2-3, with 7 bases that match TRBD1. Material for sequencing was naive CD4+ T cells sorted from blood. Noted subset: CD45RA+ positively selected. This receptor was taken from a man aged 25 to 40 in good health. CDR3 nucleotide sequence: TGTGCCAGCAGCCAAGAGTGGCAGGGGGCAGATACGCAGTATTTT. Protein product: CASSQEWQGADTQYF.